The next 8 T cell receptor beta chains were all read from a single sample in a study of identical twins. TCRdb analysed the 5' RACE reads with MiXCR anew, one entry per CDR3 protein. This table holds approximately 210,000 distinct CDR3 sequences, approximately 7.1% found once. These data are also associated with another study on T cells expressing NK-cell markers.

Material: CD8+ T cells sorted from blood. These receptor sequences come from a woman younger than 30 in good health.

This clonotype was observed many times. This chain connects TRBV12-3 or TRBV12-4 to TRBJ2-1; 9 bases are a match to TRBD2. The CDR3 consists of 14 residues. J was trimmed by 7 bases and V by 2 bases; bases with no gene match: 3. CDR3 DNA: TGTGCCAGCAGTTTACTAGCGGGGATAAATGAGCAGTTCTTC. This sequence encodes CASSLLAGINEQFF.

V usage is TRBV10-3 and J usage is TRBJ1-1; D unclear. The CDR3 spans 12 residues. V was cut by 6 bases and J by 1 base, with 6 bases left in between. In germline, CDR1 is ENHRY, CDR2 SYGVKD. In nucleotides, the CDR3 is TGTGCCATCAGCTCGAGGAACACTGAAGCTTTCTTT. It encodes CAISSRNTEAFF.

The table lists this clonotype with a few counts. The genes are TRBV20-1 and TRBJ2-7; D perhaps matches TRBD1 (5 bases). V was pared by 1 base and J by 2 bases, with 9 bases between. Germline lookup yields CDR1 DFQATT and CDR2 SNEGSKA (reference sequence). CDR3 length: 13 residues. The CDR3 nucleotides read TGCAGTGCTAGAGGCGACAGTACCTACGAGCAGTACTTC. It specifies CSARGDSTYEQYF.

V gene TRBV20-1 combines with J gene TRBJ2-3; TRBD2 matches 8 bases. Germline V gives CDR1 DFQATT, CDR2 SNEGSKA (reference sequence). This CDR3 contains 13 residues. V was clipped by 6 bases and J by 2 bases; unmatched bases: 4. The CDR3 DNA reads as TGCAGTGCCTTAGCGGGACACACAGATACGCAGTATTTT. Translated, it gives CSALAGHTDTQYF.

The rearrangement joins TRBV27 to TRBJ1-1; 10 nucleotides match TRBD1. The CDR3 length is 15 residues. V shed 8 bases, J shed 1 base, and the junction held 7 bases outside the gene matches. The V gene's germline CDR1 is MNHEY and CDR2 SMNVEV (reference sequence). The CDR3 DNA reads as TGTGCCAGCGGCCCCTGGGACAGGGGGAACACTGAAGCTTTCTTT. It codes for CASGPWDRGNTEAFF.

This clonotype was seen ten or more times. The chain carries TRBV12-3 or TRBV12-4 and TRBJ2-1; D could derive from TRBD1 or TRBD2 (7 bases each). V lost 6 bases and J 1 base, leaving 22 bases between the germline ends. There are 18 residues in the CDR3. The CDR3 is CASRTSGGGTLSYNEQFF. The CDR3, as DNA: TGTGCCAGCAGAACGTCAGGGGGGGGGACACTGTCCTACAATGAGCAGTTCTTC.

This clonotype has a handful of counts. This chain's CDR3 is CASSVATELNTDTQYF. The CDR3, as DNA: TGTGCCAGCAGCGTAGCTACCGAGCTGAACACAGATACGCAGTATTTT. This chain uses TRBV9 with TRBJ2-3; D is undetermined. Germline assignment: CDR1 SGDLS and CDR2 YYNGEE. V was cut by 0 bases and J by 2 bases, with 13 bases left in between. The CDR3 has 16 amino acids.

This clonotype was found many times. The CDR3 sequence is CASSSGLAGAYEQYF. CDR3 sequence (DNA): TGTGCCAGCAGCTCGGGACTAGCGGGCGCCTACGAGCAGTACTTC. The genes are TRBV7-9 and TRBJ2-7; 12 positions match TRBD2. This CDR3 region has 15 residues. V gave up 4 bases and J gave up 2 bases; unmatched junction bases: 3. Germline V gene sequence: CDR1 SEHNR, CDR2 FQNEAQ (reference sequence).